The 10 T cell receptor beta chains given below trace back to one sample, sequenced in a study of beta chain features in type 1 diabetes. Reverse transcribing all isolated RNA meant expressed TCRB transcripts were sequenced. Sequencing used immunoSEQ multiplex PCR; TCRdb keeps in-frame clones, though not all of them. The repertoire has fewer than 250,000 clones, roughly an eighth of them found once; the top ten carry around 0.03%. The sample consisted of naive CD4+ T cells from blood. The receptors were sampled from a woman between 35 and 50 years old in good health.

As DNA, the CDR3 is TGTGCCACCTTAGACAGGCGGACCGGTCAGCCCCAGCATTTT. Its protein is CATLDRRTGQPQHF. V gene TRBV2 combines with J gene TRBJ1-5; a possible D gene is TRBD1 (6 bases). Looked up from germline, CDR1 is SNHLY and CDR2 is FYNNEI. The V end lost 10 bases, the J end lost 6 bases, and 19 bases lay between the germline ends. This CDR3 spans 14 amino acids.

V usage is TRBV10-1 and J usage is TRBJ2-1; 11 positions match TRBD1. The CDR3 has 14 residues. CDR1 and CDR2 from the germline V gene are WNHNN and SYGVQD (reference sequence). The trim removed 8 bases at V and 3 bases at J, leaving 3 bases unmatched. DNA of the CDR3: TGCGCCAGCTCCGGGACAGGGGGCTACAATGAGCAGTTCTTC. Translation gives CASSGTGGYNEQFF.

V gene TRBV9 combines with J gene TRBJ1-5; D is uncertain. V lost 4 bases, J lost 0 bases, and 8 bases lay in between. Germline CDR1 SGDLS, CDR2 YYNGEE. This CDR3 has 14 residues. The CDR3 DNA reads TGTGCCAGCAGCCCGGGATCTAGCAATCAGCCCCAGCATTTT. Its protein is CASSPGSSNQPQHF.

This clone has just a few counts. V gene TRBV5-1 combines with J gene TRBJ2-6, with TRBD2 as a possible D gene (6 bases). CDR1 and CDR2 (germline): SGHRS, YFSETQ. The CDR3 is 17 amino acids. Trimming pared 5 bases from V and 0 bases from J, leaving 15 bases between. This chain's CDR3 is CASRRGGDNSGANVLTF. DNA of the CDR3: TGCGCCAGCAGGCGGGGTGGCGACAACTCTGGGGCCAACGTCCTGACTTTC.

This chain uses TRBV5-6 with TRBJ2-7; 7 bases fit TRBD1. CDR3 size: 13 residues. CDR1 is SGHDT and CDR2 is YYEEEE in the germline V gene. V trimming: 4 bases; J trimming: 0 bases; junction bases outside the gene matches: 1. CDR3 region: CASSGDSSYEQYF. The DNA of the CDR3 is TGTGCCAGCAGCGGGGACAGCTCCTACGAGCAGTACTTC.

The chain joins TRBV15 to TRBJ1-5, with 7 nucleotides matching TRBD1. V gave up 1 base and J gave up 8 bases; unmatched junction bases: 14. Germline values: CDR1 LNHNV, CDR2 YYDKDF (reference sequence). The CDR3 runs to 17 residues. The CDR3 protein is CATSRGFGTAPGEPQHF. The CDR3 coding sequence is TGTGCCACCAGCAGAGGGTTCGGGACAGCGCCTGGGGAGCCCCAGCATTTT.

The rearrangement uses TRBV4-1 and TRBJ1-1; TRBD1 matches at 8 bases. Germline lookup yields CDR1 MGHRA and CDR2 YSYEKL. This CDR3 contains 15 residues. V gave up 4 bases and J gave up 3 bases; unmatched junction bases: 7. The CDR3 spells CASSLMATGDTEAFF. CDR3 coding DNA: TGCGCCAGCAGCCTTATGGCGACAGGGGACACTGAAGCTTTCTTT.

V and J are TRBV9 and TRBJ1-1; 7 positions agree with TRBD1. There are 13 residues in the CDR3. J lost 5 bases, V lost 2 bases, and 3 bases had no gene match. In germline, CDR1 is SGDLS, CDR2 YYNGEE. The CDR3 sequence is CASSVRQGTEAFF. For the CDR3, the DNA is TGTGCCAGCAGCGTGAGACAGGGAACTGAAGCTTTCTTT. The full variable domain, in which reference TRBV9 and TRBJ1-1 provide the parts outside the CDR3, is DSGVTQTPKHLITATGQRVTLRCSPRSGDLSVYWYQQSLDQGLQFLIQYYNGEERAKGNILERFSAQQFPDLHSELNLSSLELGDSALYFCASSVRQGTEAFFGQGTRLTVV.

This clone was picked up a small number of times. The chain couples TRBV5-1 to TRBJ2-3, with D tentatively TRBD1 (5 bases). Germline values: CDR1 SGHRS, CDR2 YFSETQ. This CDR3 comprises 14 residues. Trimming took off 1 base at V and 5 bases at J, with 11 bases between the two ends. The CDR3 DNA reads TGCGCCAGCAGCTTGTCCAGGGTGGGAGATACGCAGTATTTT. Amino acids: CASSLSRVGDTQYF.

This clone has at least ten counts. V is TRBV29-1 and J is TRBJ2-5; possibly TRBD1 for D (5 bases). The CDR3 is 14 amino acids. The germline CDR1 and CDR2 sequences are SQVTM and ANQGSEA. Trimming cost V 3 bases and J 3 bases, with 14 bases left between them. CDR3 sequence (DNA): TGCAGCGTTGATCGGCAGGGTTGGGAAGAGACCCAGTACTTC. This gives the protein CSVDRQGWEETQYF.